This T cell receptor beta chain was sequenced during a study of PD-L1 blockade in urothelial cancer. Overall study: Patients with male sex and bladder-origin urothelial cancer accounted for twenty-five of 29 enrolled. Study results and caveats: Tumor-associated clones in the blood of durable-benefit patients grew more at 3 weeks.

Some clones are missing from TCRdb's copy, which holds only in-frame ones; the method was immunoSEQ multiplex PCR. The sample carries about 76,000 clones, more than 85% recorded once. Noted time point: peripheral blood 6 weeks after treatment start. Turning to this clone: Its antigen is unidentified.

This CDR3 is built from 15 residues. Unmatched junction bases numbered 9, after V lost 7 bases and J lost 1 base. Germline assignment: CDR1 SGHRS and CDR2 YFSETQ. The chain employs TRBV5-1 and TRBJ2-3; TRBD1 aligns across 7 bases. The clonotype was recovered from a woman at least 80 years old with urothelial cancer. The sample here was PBMCs, taken around atezolizumab (anti-PD-L1) treatment. The CDR3, as DNA: TGCGCCAGCTTTCCAGGGACAGCGGGCACAGATACGCAGTATTTT. Protein product: CASFPGTAGTDTQYF.